Listed here are 21 T cell receptor beta chains from one sample, sequenced in a study of T-cell memory formation after mild COVID-19 (dated by TCRdb to about 2021). Libraries were constructed by 5' RACE. The reads were generated on an Illumina NovaSeq 6000. The public reads were reanalyzed by TCRdb: fastp trimming at Q25, MiXCR alignment, in-frame beta chains only. Entries are consolidated by CDR3 protein sequence, retaining the most common genes and DNA. The sample data list almost 350,000 distinct CDR3 sequences, and 20% to 25% of these were observed just once. The ten biggest clones cover about 21% of the sample. The sample taken for sequencing was PBMCs or a T cell subset sorted from them (not recorded which). The receptors come from a man between 18 and 35 years old who had mild COVID-19 (a few samples of this study predate the infection). The sample titles of this study are shuffled in the database, so cell type and time point are left out; the donor was told from shared clones.

This sequence joins TRBV10-3 and TRBJ2-5; maybe TRBD2 (6 bases). Trimming removed 9 bases at V and 0 bases at J, with 11 bases between. This CDR3 contains 13 residues. Germline V gene data show CDR1 as ENHRY and CDR2 as SYGVKD. CDR3 coding DNA: TGTGCCATAGCCGCTAGCGACCAAGAGACCCAGTACTTC. It codes for CAIAASDQETQYF.

This clonotype was seen more than once but under ten times. The chain recombines TRBV7-6 with TRBJ2-1; D not certain. The length of the CDR3 is 14 residues. V shed 1 base and J shed 6 bases, with 10 bases lying between them. CDR1 is SGHVS and CDR2 is FNYEAQ in the germline V gene. The chain's CDR3 is CASSLVRSGNEQFF. In nucleotides, the CDR3 is TGTGCCAGCAGCTTAGTCCGATCGGGCAATGAGCAGTTCTTC. Complete variable domain (other parts from reference TRBV7-6 and TRBJ2-1): GAGVSQSPRYKVTKRGQDVALRCDPISGHVSLYWYRQALGQGPEFLTYFNYEAQQDKSGLPNDRFSAERPEGSISTLTIQRTEQRDSAMYRCASSLVRSGNEQFFGPGTRLTVL.

This clonotype has more than one count but fewer than ten. The rearrangement links TRBV7-9 to TRBJ1-2; D is uncertain. The germline V and J ends were trimmed by 4 bases and 8 bases, with 14 bases remaining between them. The V gene's germline CDR1 is SEHNR and CDR2 FQNEAQ (reference sequence). The CDR3 is 13 amino acids. The CDR3 DNA sequence: TGTGCCAGCAGCTCCCCGGGCGGTAGCGGCTACACCTTC. Amino acid sequence: CASSSPGGSGYTF.

This clonotype was recorded a few times. This rearrangement joins TRBV7-9 to TRBJ1-1; no definite D call. V gave up 5 bases and J gave up 2 bases, with 15 bases separating them. The CDR3 is 15 amino acids. Germline V gene sequence: CDR1 SEHNR, CDR2 FQNEAQ (reference sequence). CDR3 sequence (DNA): TGTGCCAGCAGCACCTGGTCGCAAACCAACACTGAAGCTTTCTTT. Protein: CASSTWSQTNTEAFF.

The V and J genes are TRBV20-1 and TRBJ2-5; TRBD2 agrees at 7 bases. CDR3 length equals 11 residues. The germline V gene has CDR1 DFQATT and CDR2 SNEGSKA (reference sequence). V shed 5 bases, J shed 5 bases, and the junction held 2 bases outside the gene matches. CDR3 bases: TGCAGTGCTCCACTAGCGGAGACCCAGTACTTC. Its protein is CSAPLAETQYF.

A note on this clonotype: A read error may explain this, as a much larger clone is one base away. The rearrangement joins TRBV7-3 to TRBJ2-1; D possibly corresponds to TRBD2 (5 bases). The germline V and J ends were trimmed by 2 bases and 3 bases, with 11 bases remaining between them. The CDR3 has 15 amino acids. Germline V gene data show CDR1 as SGHTA and CDR2 as FQGTGA. CDR3 protein: CASSLVAWGYNEQFF. The CDR3 region has the DNA TGTGCCAGCAGCTTAGTAGCGTGGGGCTACAATGAGCAGTTCTTC.

CDR3 DNA: TGCGCCAGCAGCGAACAGGGTTTTGGTCAGCCCCAGCATTTT. Protein product: CASSEQGFGQPQHF. The chain is built from TRBV5-1 and TRBJ1-5; maybe TRBD1 (6 bases). This CDR3 region has 14 residues. The germline V gene has CDR1 SGHRS and CDR2 YFSETQ. V gave up 4 bases and J gave up 6 bases, with 14 bases separating them.

The rearrangement joins TRBV11-1 to TRBJ2-5; D gene unclear. Germline V CDR1 and CDR2: SGHAT, FQDESV (reference sequence). The CDR3 length is 12 residues. V lost 6 bases, J lost 5 bases, and 10 bases lay in between. CDR3: CASSVAGETQYF. In DNA, the CDR3 is TGTGCCAGCAGTGTAGCCGGGGAGACCCAGTACTTC. Supplemented by reference TRBV11-1 and TRBJ2-5, the full variable domain reads EAEVAQSPRYKITEKSQAVAFWCDPISGHATLYWYRQILGQGPELLVQFQDESVVDDSQLPKDRFSAERLKGVDSTLKIQPAELGDSAMYLCASSVAGETQYFGPGTRLLVL.

The chain is built from TRBV18 and TRBJ2-1; no reliable D call. Per the germline V gene, CDR1 is KGHSH and CDR2 is LQKENI. The CDR3 runs 16 residues. The germline V and J ends were trimmed by 3 bases and 0 bases, with 12 bases remaining between them. The CDR3 nucleotides read TGTGCCAGCTCACCGCCACAGTGGATCTCCTACAATGAGCAGTTCTTC. It specifies CASSPPQWISYNEQFF. The whole variable domain, remainder taken from reference TRBV18 and TRBJ2-1, is NAGVMQNPRHLVRRRGQEARLRCSPMKGHSHVYWYRQLPEEGLKFMVYLQKENIIDESGMPKERFSAEFPKEGPSILRIQQVVRGDSAAYFCASSPPQWISYNEQFFGPGTRLTVL.

The V gene is TRBV10-3, the J gene TRBJ1-2; D call uncertain. The CDR3 extends over 13 amino acids. Germline CDR1 ENHRY, CDR2 SYGVKD. Trimming removed 0 bases at V and 14 bases at J, with 16 bases between. CDR3 sequence (DNA): TGTGCCATCAGTGAGTCATTGGGCTCCGACTTGACCTTC. Translating gives CAISESLGSDLTF.

The chain has TRBV18 and TRBJ1-5; 7 bases map to TRBD1. The V segment lost 5 bases and the J segment 5 bases; nucleotides outside the gene matches: 3. The CDR3 totals 13 residues. Germline V CDR1 and CDR2: KGHSH, LQKENI. The CDR3 DNA reads TGTGCCAGCTCAGAAGACAGGGATCAGCCCCAGCATTTT. Residues: CASSEDRDQPQHF.

This clonotype showed up many times. V is TRBV20-1 and J is TRBJ2-1; tentative D call: TRBD1 (6 bases). The CDR3 is 14 residues long. Germline loops: CDR1 DFQATT, CDR2 SNEGSKA (reference sequence). Trimming stripped 6 bases from V and 5 bases from J, with 17 bases between. For the CDR3, the DNA is TGCAGTGCCGATGCGCGCAGGGGCAACAATGAGCAGTTCTTC. Encoded protein: CSADARRGNNEQFF.

This clonotype was seen once. The genes are TRBV6-5 and TRBJ2-3, with TRBD2 identical over 14 bases. The J segment lost 2 bases and the V segment lost 6 bases, leaving 13 bases of the junction unmatched. The CDR3 sequence is 19 residues long. Looked up from germline, CDR1 is MNHEY and CDR2 is SVGAGI. In DNA, the CDR3 is TGTGCCAGCAGCCATACTGAACCGACTAGCGGGGGGGACACAGATACGCAGTATTTT. This translates into CASSHTEPTSGGDTDTQYF.

This chain connects TRBV12-3 or TRBV12-4 to TRBJ1-6, with 8 bases aligning to TRBD1. Germline trimming cut 5 bases from V and 7 bases from J; bases unmatched to any gene: 1. This CDR3 has 13 amino acids. In DNA, the CDR3 is TGTGCCAGCAGTCGGACAGGGAATTCACCCCTCCACTTT. This codes for CASSRTGNSPLHF.

The chain has TRBV20-1 and TRBJ1-1; D is unclear. This CDR3 comprises 12 residues. CDR1 and CDR2 (germline): DFQATT, SNEGSKA (reference sequence). The V and J ends lost 5 bases and 7 bases respectively, with 14 bases between them. The CDR3 here is CSAPSLPNEAFF. The CDR3 region has the DNA TGCAGTGCTCCAAGTCTCCCAAATGAAGCTTTCTTT.

This rearrangement joins TRBV7-2 to TRBJ1-2; no reliable D call. This CDR3 is built from 14 residues. CDR1 is SGHTA, CDR2 FQGNSA, per germline. Trimming removed 5 bases from V and 8 bases from J, with 18 bases in between. Here the CDR3 reads CASSPFGIFEGYTF. CDR3 DNA sequence: TGTGCCAGCAGCCCCTTCGGGATTTTTGAAGGCTACACCTTC. The whole variable domain, filled in from reference TRBV7-2 and TRBJ1-2, reads GAGVSQSPSNKVTEKGKDVELRCDPISGHTALYWYRQSLGQGLEFLIYFQGNSAPDKSGLPSDRFSAERTGGSVSTLTIQRTQQEDSAVYLCASSPFGIFEGYTFGSGTRLTVV.

This clonotype was detected only a few times. CDR3 protein: CASSSPGGAGNQPQHF. DNA for the CDR3: TGTGCCAGCAGCTCCCCCGGCGGGGCGGGCAATCAGCCCCAGCATTTT. The V and J genes are TRBV28 and TRBJ1-5; a weak D match, TRBD1 (5 bases). The CDR3 runs 16 residues. Trimming cost V 6 bases and J 2 bases, with 17 bases left between them. Germline lookup yields CDR1 MDHEN and CDR2 SYDVKM.

V and J are TRBV7-2 and TRBJ2-2; possibly TRBD2 for D (6 bases). There are 14 residues in the CDR3. Trimming took 6 bases from V and 6 from J, leaving 14 bases between them. CDR1 and CDR2 (germline): SGHTA, FQGNSA. The CDR3: CASRVDYVPGELFF. The CDR3 nucleotides are TGTGCCAGCAGAGTGGACTACGTCCCCGGGGAGCTGTTTTTT. The full variable domain, rest sourced from reference TRBV7-2 and TRBJ2-2, is GAGVSQSPSNKVTEKGKDVELRCDPISGHTALYWYRQSLGQGLEFLIYFQGNSAPDKSGLPSDRFSAERTGGSVSTLTIQRTQQEDSAVYLCASRVDYVPGELFFGEGSRLTVL.

The chain carries TRBV28 and TRBJ1-1; D might be TRBD1 (5 bases). There are 15 residues in the CDR3. Trimming pared 5 bases from V and 8 bases from J, leaving 21 bases between. The germline gives CDR1 MDHEN, CDR2 SYDVKM. The CDR3 here is CASSDPHGHTTEAFF. The CDR3 region has the DNA TGTGCCAGCAGTGACCCCCACGGACACACAACAGAAGCTTTCTTT.

The genes are TRBV20-1 and TRBJ2-3; 8 nucleotides align to TRBD2. The CDR3 runs 15 residues. Unmatched junction bases numbered 5, after V lost 3 bases and J lost 0 bases. Germline V lookup: CDR1 DFQATT, CDR2 SNEGSKA (reference sequence). CDR3 bases: TGCAGTGCTAGTCAAGCGGGGGAGAGCACAGATACGCAGTATTTT. It translates to CSASQAGESTDTQYF.

The J gene is TRBJ2-2, the V gene TRBV20-1; D is perhaps TRBD1 (5 bases). Trimming shortened V by 2 bases and J by 0 bases, and 10 bases separated the two germline ends. CDR1 DFQATT and CDR2 SNEGSKA come from the germline V gene (reference sequence). CDR3 length equals 15 residues. This chain's CDR3 is CSARRRDTNTGELFF. The CDR3 DNA reads TGCAGTGCTAGACGCAGGGATACGAACACCGGGGAGCTGTTTTTT.